Listed here are 30 T cell receptor beta chains from one sample, sequenced in a study of cytomegalovirus exposure and HLA in healthy donors. The PCR had 60 Vbeta and 13 Jbeta primers. Repertoires were generated with immunoSEQ multiplex PCR, while TCRdb's copy carries only in-frame clones and drops some. The table has under 140,000 clones, roughly 80% seen once. What was sequenced was PBMCs. Receptors originate from a woman in her twenties or thirties in good health and CMV-seronegative.

V and J are TRBV6-5 and TRBJ1-2; TRBD1 is a possible D gene (6 bases). V lost 2 bases to trimming and J lost 5 bases, with 15 bases between them. The CDR3 runs 15 residues. The germline CDR1 and CDR2 sequences are MNHEY and SVGAGI. In DNA, the CDR3 is TGTGCCAGCAGTTACCTAAGGACAGCGACTTATGGCTACACCTTC. Translated: CASSYLRTATYGYTF.

This chain connects TRBV2 to TRBJ2-1; possible D gene TRBD2, 6 bases. Germline V gene sequence: CDR1 SNHLY, CDR2 FYNNEI. V lost 6 bases to trimming and J lost 4 bases, with 16 bases between them. CDR3 length: 15 amino acids. The CDR3 here is CASRVAGGPYNEQFF. CDR3 sequence (DNA): TGTGCCAGCAGGGTAGCTGGAGGGCCTTACAATGAGCAGTTCTTC.

This clone is a singleton in its sample. J is TRBJ2-2 and V is TRBV29-1, with a possible D match to TRBD1 (6 bases). With 2 bases removed from V and 7 bases from J, the gap between germline ends came to 14 bases. In germline, CDR1 is SQVTM, CDR2 ANQGSEA. This CDR3 has 14 residues. CDR3 residues: CSVELVGGIGELFF. CDR3 sequence (DNA): TGCAGCGTTGAATTGGTAGGGGGTATCGGGGAGCTGTTTTTT.

J is TRBJ1-2 and V is TRBV11-2; 8 bases are shared with TRBD1. The CDR3 is 15 residues long. From germline, CDR1 is SGHAT and CDR2 FQNNGV. Losses at the gene ends were 3 bases for V and 4 bases for J; bases not matched to a gene: 7. The CDR3 region is CASSLVSGTGYGYTF. CDR3 nucleotides: TGTGCCAGCAGCTTGGTGTCCGGGACAGGCTATGGCTACACCTTC.

This clone was seen a handful of times. The CDR3 DNA reads TGTGCCAGCAGTTACCTACAGGGAGACTACGAGCAGTACTTC. It translates to CASSYLQGDYEQYF. This chain connects TRBV6-5 to TRBJ2-7; the D gene is possibly TRBD1 (6 bases). The ends were cut back, 2 bases at V and 3 bases at J, with 11 bases in the middle. The germline gives CDR1 MNHEY, CDR2 SVGAGI. The CDR3 spans 14 residues.

In nucleotides, the CDR3 is TGTGCCAGCAGCTTCGCGGGAGGGGCAGATACGCAGTATTTT. Its translation is CASSFAGGADTQYF. V gene TRBV7-2 combines with J gene TRBJ2-3; 9 bases fit TRBD2. After removal of 3 bases from V and 4 bases from J, the junction contained 2 bases not matched to a gene. CDR1 and CDR2 from the germline V gene are SGHTA and FQGNSA. The CDR3 has 14 residues.

The J gene is TRBJ1-2, the V gene TRBV27; D is undetermined. Trimming stripped 11 bases from V and 1 base from J, with 8 bases between. The CDR3 runs 11 residues. Germline V lookup: CDR1 MNHEY, CDR2 SMNVEV (reference sequence). For the CDR3, the DNA is TGTGCCGTCGGGAATAACTATGGCTACACCTTC. Its translation: CAVGNNYGYTF.

The chain employs TRBV14 and TRBJ1-2; D might be TRBD1 (6 bases). This CDR3 has 17 amino acids. Per germline, CDR1 SGHDN and CDR2 FVKESK. Trimming shortened V by 0 bases and J by 8 bases, and 22 bases separated the two germline ends. This CDR3 is CASSQDRTAGDSSGYTF. The CDR3 DNA is TGTGCCAGCAGCCAAGATCGAACGGCAGGGGATAGTTCCGGCTACACCTTC.

The genes are TRBV28 and TRBJ2-1; 11 bases map to TRBD2. The V gene end was trimmed by 4 bases and the J gene end by 6 bases; junction bases not matched to a gene: 8. The CDR3 covers 16 residues. Germline assignment: CDR1 MDHEN and CDR2 SYDVKM. The CDR3 DNA follows: TGTGCCAGCAGTTCCCCCGGGACTAGCGGCTTCAATGAGCAGTTCTTC. Amino acids: CASSSPGTSGFNEQFF.

The chain combines TRBV6-1 with TRBJ2-5, with D hard to call. The CDR3 length is 13 residues. Trimming stripped 5 bases from V and 0 bases from J, with 7 bases between. CDR1 and CDR2 from the germline V gene are MNHNS and SASEGT. The CDR3: CASSFYYQETQYF. The CDR3 nucleotides read TGTGCCAGCAGTTTCTATTACCAAGAGACCCAGTACTTC.

V and J are TRBV28 and TRBJ1-2, with 7 bases fitting TRBD1. After removal of 5 bases from V and 4 bases from J, the junction contained 10 bases not matched to a gene. CDR3 length: 15 residues. CDR1 is MDHEN, CDR2 SYDVKM, per germline. The CDR3 nucleotides read TGTGCCAGCAGTACAATCCGGACAGGACCCTATGGCTACACCTTC. Protein sequence: CASSTIRTGPYGYTF.

The V and J genes are TRBV10-3 and TRBJ2-2; possible D gene TRBD2, 6 bases. V was clipped by 7 bases and J by 7 bases, with 19 bases between them. The CDR3 totals 15 residues. Germline values: CDR1 ENHRY, CDR2 SYGVKD. The CDR3 DNA follows: TGTGCCATCAAGGTCGGGGGTACCCTTGGCGGGGAGCTGTTTTTT. Protein: CAIKVGGTLGGELFF.

This clone was detected a few times. The chain has TRBV29-1 and TRBJ2-2; the match to TRBD2 covers 14 bases. This CDR3 is 17 amino acids long. CDR1 SQVTM and CDR2 ANQGSEA come from the germline V gene. V was clipped by 4 bases and J by 6 bases; unmatched bases: 10. Written as DNA, the CDR3 is TGCAGCGTTGCTTCTATAGGGACTAGCGGGAGAGCCGGGGAGCTGTTTTTT. It specifies CSVASIGTSGRAGELFF.

The chain is built from TRBV30 and TRBJ2-1; 10 nucleotides align to TRBD2. Looked up from germline, CDR1 is GTSNPN and CDR2 is SVGIG (reference sequence). The V segment lost 4 bases and the J segment 8 bases; nucleotides outside the gene matches: 11. The CDR3 runs to 15 residues. The CDR3 loop reads CAWTLSGGAVDEQFF. CDR3 DNA: TGTGCCTGGACCCTAAGCGGGGGGGCCGTCGATGAGCAGTTCTTC.

The rearrangement links TRBV7-2 to TRBJ1-6, with D possibly matching TRBD1 (5 bases). The CDR3 has 16 residues. The germline V and J ends were trimmed by 5 bases and 2 bases, with 13 bases remaining between them. Germline CDR1 SGHTA, CDR2 FQGNSA. The CDR3 nucleotides are TGTGCCAGCAGCCTGCGGGGCGGCACCTATAATTCACCCCTCCACTTT. Translated: CASSLRGGTYNSPLHF.

As DNA, the CDR3 is TGTGCTAGTGGTTCCTTAGATACGCAGTATTTT. Its translation is CASGSLDTQYF. The V call is TRBV12-5, the J call TRBJ2-3; D gene uncertain. Looked up from germline, CDR1 is LGHNT and CDR2 is FRNRAP. V lost 4 bases and J 5 bases, leaving 4 bases between the germline ends. The CDR3 is 11 amino acids.

V usage is TRBV4-1 and J usage is TRBJ2-5; 13 bases match TRBD2. Unmatched junction bases numbered 12, after V lost 4 bases and J lost 7 bases. The CDR3 is made up of 17 amino acids. CDR1 MGHRA and CDR2 YSYEKL come from the germline V gene. The CDR3 DNA sequence: TGCGCCAGCAGCCGAGGACTAGCGGGGGACAGTCCGGGGACCCAGTACTTC. Amino acid sequence: CASSRGLAGDSPGTQYF.

V usage is TRBV5-4 and J usage is TRBJ2-5; TRBD1 matches 10 bases. Germline V gene lookup returns CDR1 SGHNT and CDR2 YYREEE (reference sequence). The CDR3 sequence is 15 residues long. V gave up 0 bases and J gave up 4 bases; unmatched junction bases: 3. CDR3 bases: TGTGCCAGCAGCTTGGTGACAGGGGGCGGAGAGACCCAGTACTTC. As protein: CASSLVTGGGETQYF.

The V gene is TRBV30, the J gene TRBJ2-1, with D possibly TRBD1 on 6 matching bases. The V gene lost 3 bases and the J gene lost 10 bases, with 19 bases spanning the gap. In germline, CDR1 is GTSNPN, CDR2 SVGIG (reference sequence). The CDR3 extends over 14 amino acids. The CDR3 spells CAWRRPGGGWEQFF. The CDR3 nucleotides are TGTGCCTGGAGGAGACCCGGTGGGGGCTGGGAGCAGTTCTTC.

The gene calls are TRBV28 and TRBJ2-7; TRBD2 matches 7 bases. With V trimmed by 5 bases and J by 2 bases, 9 bases remained unmatched. Germline CDR1 and CDR2: MDHEN and SYDVKM. The CDR3 loop spans 15 amino acids. The CDR3 DNA reads TGTGCCAGCAGTGGGGATGGCGGGAGCACCTACGAGCAGTACTTC. The encoded protein is CASSGDGGSTYEQYF.

The chain couples TRBV5-4 to TRBJ2-1; 8 bases fit TRBD2. The CDR3 runs 15 residues. The V gene end was trimmed by 4 bases and the J gene end by 6 bases; junction bases not matched to a gene: 9. Germline values: CDR1 SGHNT, CDR2 YYREEE (reference sequence). CDR3 in DNA: TGTGCCAGCAGCGTCCGTAGCGGGGTTTTCAATGAGCAGTTCTTC. It yields the protein CASSVRSGVFNEQFF.

The gene calls are TRBV7-2 and TRBJ1-6, with D possibly TRBD1 on 5 matching bases. CDR1 is SGHTA and CDR2 is FQGNSA in the germline V gene. Trimming left V 5 bases short and J 0 bases short, with 14 bases between. This CDR3 is built from 17 residues. CDR3 DNA sequence: TGTGCCAGCAGCCCGGGGGGAGGGAGCTCCTATAATTCACCCCTCCACTTT. Protein sequence: CASSPGGGSSYNSPLHF.

This chain connects TRBV29-1 to TRBJ2-5; 10 nucleotides match TRBD2. The V segment lost 0 bases and the J segment 1 base; nucleotides outside the gene matches: 11. Germline-derived CDR1 and CDR2 are SQVTM and ANQGSEA. The length of the CDR3 is 18 residues. The CDR3 loop reads CSVEDRRRTSGLQETQYF. The CDR3 nucleotides are TGCAGCGTTGAAGATCGGCGGAGGACTAGCGGTCTCCAAGAGACCCAGTACTTC.

V and J are TRBV11-2 and TRBJ1-4; maybe TRBD1 (6 bases). Looked up from germline, CDR1 is SGHAT and CDR2 is FQNNGV. The CDR3 length is 16 residues. Trimming stripped 4 bases from V and 0 bases from J, with 12 bases between. CDR3 protein: CASSSRQDSTNEKLFF. CDR3 DNA sequence: TGTGCCAGCAGCTCCAGACAGGATTCAACTAATGAAAAACTGTTTTTT.

The chain combines TRBV28 with TRBJ1-3, with a possible D match to TRBD1 (6 bases). Germline V CDR1 and CDR2: MDHEN, SYDVKM. Trimming stripped 5 bases from V and 0 bases from J, with 17 bases between. This CDR3 spans 17 amino acids. CDR3 sequence (DNA): TGTGCCAGCAGTCTTGCCGGGACACATAGCTCTGGAAACACCATATATTTT. Its translation: CASSLAGTHSSGNTIYF.

This sequence joins TRBV4-2 and TRBJ1-6; weak D call: TRBD1 (5 bases). V was cut by 0 bases and J by 8 bases, with 17 bases left in between. The CDR3 has 17 residues. CDR1 and CDR2 from the germline V gene are LGHNA and YNFKEQ. The CDR3: CASSQDPQGIGDSPLHF. The CDR3 DNA follows: TGTGCCAGCAGCCAAGACCCGCAGGGCATCGGTGATTCACCCCTCCACTTT.

The V call is TRBV7-9, the J call TRBJ2-7, with 12 positions matching TRBD1. Looked up from germline, CDR1 is SEHNR and CDR2 is FQNEAQ (reference sequence). The ends lost 1 base at V and 1 base at J; junction bases unmatched: 8. The CDR3 extends over 18 amino acids. The CDR3 reads CASSLGTRDRGPSYEQYF. In nucleotides, the CDR3 is TGTGCCAGCAGCTTAGGCACCCGGGACAGGGGGCCATCCTACGAGCAGTACTTC.

This rearrangement joins TRBV19 to TRBJ2-5; TRBD1 matches at 9 bases. Germline V gene lookup returns CDR1 LNHDA and CDR2 SQIVND (reference sequence). This CDR3 has 15 amino acids. The trim removed 5 bases at V and 5 bases at J, leaving 9 bases unmatched. The CDR3 sequence: CASSYPGQGSETQYF. The CDR3 DNA sequence: TGTGCCAGTAGTTACCCGGGACAGGGTTCTGAGACCCAGTACTTC.

This clone has a handful of counts. This chain links TRBV4-3 with TRBJ1-4, with 7 bases that match TRBD1. In germline, CDR1 is LGHNA, CDR2 YSLEER. This CDR3 region has 15 residues. Trimming cost V 1 base and J 7 bases; bases outside gene matches: 6. The CDR3 region has the DNA TGCGCCAGCAGCCAAGCGGCGACAGGGATTGAAAAACTGTTTTTT. This sequence encodes CASSQAATGIEKLFF.

This chain connects TRBV18 to TRBJ1-4, with a tentative D call TRBD1 (6 bases). The V end was cut by 4 bases, the J end by 4 bases, with 13 bases between. Looked up from germline, CDR1 is KGHSH and CDR2 is LQKENI. The CDR3 has 15 amino acids. The CDR3 sequence is CASSQDSLVNEKLFF. For the CDR3, the DNA is TGTGCCAGCTCACAGGACAGCCTGGTTAATGAAAAACTGTTTTTT.